This is a list of T cell receptor beta chains from one sample in a study of response to subunit inactivated influenza vaccine. TCRdb processed the RT-PCR reads anew with MiXCR; each CDR3 protein has one entry. Of 650,000 to 850,000 distinct CDR3 sequences in the sample, approximately 14% were seen once. The source material was PBMCs from blood, sampled approximately 15 days before vaccination. The receptors derive from a man between 45 and 60 years old who received an inactivated influenza vaccine. Each CDR3 is given with its conserved first and last residue. Each record gives: J gene, V gene, D gene, clone size, CDR3 DNA, CDR3 protein. D genes are given only for firm matches. Some rows mark clone size as missing; the rest say once, few, many or name a class of expanded clone.

J gene: TRBJ2-1
V gene: TRBV12-3/TRBV12-4
D gene: -
clone size: -
CDR3 DNA: TGTGCCAGCACCCCCTTACTAGACAATGAGCAGTTCTTC
CDR3 protein: CASTPLLDNEQFF

J gene: TRBJ1-3
V gene: TRBV14
D gene: -
clone size: few
CDR3 DNA: TGTGCCAGCAGCCAACCCGGAGCCGGCTACGGAAACACCATATATTTT
CDR3 protein: CASSQPGAGYGNTIYF

J gene: TRBJ2-1
V gene: TRBV12-3/TRBV12-4
D gene: TRBD2
clone size: few
CDR3 DNA: TGTGCCAGCAGTTTAGTTCGGGGGGGCTCCTACAATGAGCAGTTCTTC
CDR3 protein: CASSLVRGGSYNEQFF

J gene: TRBJ2-7
V gene: TRBV27
D gene: -
clone size: few
CDR3 DNA: TGTGCCAGCAGTTTACAGGGCGCAGCCTACGAGCAGTACTTC
CDR3 protein: CASSLQGAAYEQYF

J gene: TRBJ2-5
V gene: TRBV5-1
D gene: TRBD2
clone size: -
CDR3 DNA: TGCGCCAGCGCCGTAGCGGGAGGGCAAGAGACCCAGTACTTC
CDR3 protein: CASAVAGGQETQYF

J gene: TRBJ2-1
V gene: TRBV9
D gene: -
clone size: many
CDR3 DNA: TGTGCCAGCAGCCAGGGTCTCGATGAGCAGTTCTTC
CDR3 protein: CASSQGLDEQFF

J gene: TRBJ2-2
V gene: TRBV11-2
D gene: -
clone size: few
CDR3 DNA: TGTGCCAGCAGCTTATCCTGGACCGGGGAGCTGTTTTTT
CDR3 protein: CASSLSWTGELFF

J gene: TRBJ2-7
V gene: TRBV14
D gene: -
clone size: -
CDR3 DNA: TGTGCCAGCAGCCGACCCGGGGCCACCTACGAGCAGTACTTC
CDR3 protein: CASSRPGATYEQYF

J gene: TRBJ1-2
V gene: TRBV20-1
D gene: -
clone size: -
CDR3 DNA: TGCAGTGCTTCAGGGTCGGGCTATGGCTACACCTTC
CDR3 protein: CSASGSGYGYTF

J gene: TRBJ2-5
V gene: TRBV5-6
D gene: -
clone size: few
CDR3 DNA: TGTGCCAGCAGCCCGGTCAGCCGAAGTCAGGAGACCCAGTACTTC
CDR3 protein: CASSPVSRSQETQYF

J gene: TRBJ1-6
V gene: TRBV20-1
D gene: -
clone size: few
CDR3 DNA: TGCAGTGCCCAGGACAGCTCCTATAATTCACCCCTCCACTTT
CDR3 protein: CSAQDSSYNSPLHF

J gene: TRBJ2-4
V gene: TRBV2
D gene: -
clone size: many
CDR3 DNA: TGTGCCAGCGGAAGAGGTCTCAATCTCCGTCAACCCTTAAACATTCAGTACTTC
CDR3 protein: CASGRGLNLRQPLNIQYF

J gene: TRBJ2-7
V gene: TRBV5-6
D gene: -
clone size: -
CDR3 DNA: TGTGCCAGCAGCTTGGAAGGACGGTCGAGGGTCGAGCAGTACTTC
CDR3 protein: CASSLEGRSRVEQYF

J gene: TRBJ2-7
V gene: TRBV29-1
D gene: -
clone size: -
CDR3 DNA: TGCAGCGTAATGACGGACGACTACGAGCAGTACTTC
CDR3 protein: CSVMTDDYEQYF

J gene: TRBJ2-2
V gene: TRBV4-3
D gene: TRBD2
clone size: -
CDR3 DNA: TGCGCCAGCAGCCAATTAGCGGGAGTAGACACCGGGGAGCTGTTTTTT
CDR3 protein: CASSQLAGVDTGELFF

J gene: TRBJ2-5
V gene: TRBV29-1
D gene: -
clone size: -
CDR3 DNA: TGCAGCACTGGTATGGGCGGGGCCGGAGAGACCCAGTACTTC
CDR3 protein: CSTGMGGAGETQYF

J gene: TRBJ2-1
V gene: TRBV19
D gene: TRBD2
clone size: -
CDR3 DNA: TGTGCCAGTAGTCGTCGGGAGGGGTCCTACAATGAGCAGTTCTTC
CDR3 protein: CASSRREGSYNEQFF

J gene: TRBJ2-5
V gene: TRBV5-1
D gene: -
clone size: -
CDR3 DNA: TGCGCCAGCAGCTTGGCCGCCAGAGAAGAAGAGACCCAGTACTTC
CDR3 protein: CASSLAAREEETQYF

J gene: TRBJ2-3
V gene: TRBV5-1
D gene: -
clone size: many
CDR3 DNA: TGCGCCAGCAGCTTGATCGCAGGTCGCACAGATACGCAGTATTTT
CDR3 protein: CASSLIAGRTDTQYF

J gene: TRBJ2-3
V gene: TRBV20-1
D gene: -
clone size: many
CDR3 DNA: TGCAGTGCTAGAGAGCAGGGCCCCGCGACAGATACGCAGTATTTT
CDR3 protein: CSAREQGPATDTQYF

J gene: TRBJ1-6
V gene: TRBV6-5
D gene: -
clone size: few
CDR3 DNA: TGTGCCAGCAGTTACGAGGAAAGATCACCCCTCCACTTT
CDR3 protein: CASSYEERSPLHF

J gene: TRBJ2-3
V gene: TRBV20-1
D gene: -
clone size: -
CDR3 DNA: TGCAGTGCTCCATACCCTGGCGGAACAGATACGCAGTATTTT
CDR3 protein: CSAPYPGGTDTQYF

J gene: TRBJ1-1
V gene: TRBV27
D gene: TRBD1
clone size: few
CDR3 DNA: TGTGCCACTACTAGGGGGGACAGGGGATTGATTGATGAAGCTTTCTTT
CDR3 protein: CATTRGDRGLIDEAFF